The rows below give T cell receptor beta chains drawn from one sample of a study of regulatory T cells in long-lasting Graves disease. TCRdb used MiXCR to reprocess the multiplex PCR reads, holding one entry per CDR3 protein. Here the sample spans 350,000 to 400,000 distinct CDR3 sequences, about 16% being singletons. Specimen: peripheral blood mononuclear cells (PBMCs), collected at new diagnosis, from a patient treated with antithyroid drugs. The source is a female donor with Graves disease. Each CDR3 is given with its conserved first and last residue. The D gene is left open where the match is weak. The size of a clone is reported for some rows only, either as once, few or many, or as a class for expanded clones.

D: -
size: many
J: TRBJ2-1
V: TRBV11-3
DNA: TGTGCCAGCAGCTTAGATGGCCAGGGAAATGAGCAGTTCTTC
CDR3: CASSLDGQGNEQFF

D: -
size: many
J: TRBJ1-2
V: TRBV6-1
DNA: TGTGCCAGCAGTGAAGCTAGACCGAACTATGGCTACACCTTC
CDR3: CASSEARPNYGYTF

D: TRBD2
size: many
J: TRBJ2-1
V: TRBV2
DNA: TGTGCCAGCAGGGTCAGGCGGGGGGAGTACAATGAGCAGTTCTTC
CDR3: CASRVRRGEYNEQFF

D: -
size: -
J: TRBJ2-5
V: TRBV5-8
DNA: TGTGCCAGCAGCTTGAAGTTACATCTTCAAGAGACCCAGTACTTC
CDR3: CASSLKLHLQETQYF

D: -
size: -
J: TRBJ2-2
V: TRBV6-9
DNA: TGTGCCAGCAGTTACGCACGGTCGAACACCGGGGAGCTGTTTTTT
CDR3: CASSYARSNTGELFF

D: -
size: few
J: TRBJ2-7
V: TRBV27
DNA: TGTGCCAGCAGTTTCTTCGGGACATCCCCAATATACTACGAGCAGTACTTC
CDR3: CASSFFGTSPIYYEQYF

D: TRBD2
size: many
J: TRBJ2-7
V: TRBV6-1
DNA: TGTGCCAGCAGACTCTCGACTAGCGGTACCTACGAGCAGTACTTC
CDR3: CASRLSTSGTYEQYF

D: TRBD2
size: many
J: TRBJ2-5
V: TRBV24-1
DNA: TGTGCCACCAGTGACCCCCCTGGGGCGGGAGAGACCCAAGAGACCCAGTACTTC
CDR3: CATSDPPGAGETQETQYF

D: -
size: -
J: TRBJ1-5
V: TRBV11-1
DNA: TGTGCCAGCAGCTCATCCCCCAGTCAGCCCCAGCATTTT
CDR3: CASSSSPSQPQHF

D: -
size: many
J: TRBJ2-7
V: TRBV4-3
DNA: TGCGCCAGCAGCCAAGCCACAGGGCCCTACGAGCAGTACTTC
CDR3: CASSQATGPYEQYF

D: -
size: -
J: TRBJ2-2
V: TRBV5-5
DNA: TGTGCCAGCAGCTTAATGATTTGGGGCACCGGGGAGCTGTTTTTT
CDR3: CASSLMIWGTGELFF

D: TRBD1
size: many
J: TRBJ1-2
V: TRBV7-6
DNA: TGTGCCAGCAGCTTACAAGGACAGGGGGCTGACGGCTACACCTTC
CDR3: CASSLQGQGADGYTF

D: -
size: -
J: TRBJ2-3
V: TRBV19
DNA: TGTGCCAGTACCAACCCCACAGATACGCAGTATTTT
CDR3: CASTNPTDTQYF

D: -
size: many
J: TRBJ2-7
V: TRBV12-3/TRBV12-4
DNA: TGTGCCAGCAGTCGCGAGGCGGGGTACGAGCAGTACTTC
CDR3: CASSREAGYEQYF

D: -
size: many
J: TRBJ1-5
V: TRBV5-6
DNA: TGTGCCAGCAGCCGCGGGACGGGGACTCAGCCCCAGCATTTT
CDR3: CASSRGTGTQPQHF

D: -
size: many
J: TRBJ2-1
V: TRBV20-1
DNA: TGCAGTGCTAGAGATGGGGGACTGGTCAACAATGAGCAGTTCTTC
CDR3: CSARDGGLVNNEQFF

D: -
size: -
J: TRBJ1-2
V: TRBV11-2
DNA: TGTGCCAGCAGCTCCCTTGTCAGGGATCGCTATGGCTACACCTTC
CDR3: CASSSLVRDRYGYTF

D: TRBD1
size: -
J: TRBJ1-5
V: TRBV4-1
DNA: TGCGCCAGCAGCACGACAGGGAATCAGCCCCAGCATTTT
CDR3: CASSTTGNQPQHF

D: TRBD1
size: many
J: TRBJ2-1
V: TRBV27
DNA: TGTGCCAGCAGTTACAGGGGGTTGGGTGAGCAGTTCTTC
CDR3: CASSYRGLGEQFF

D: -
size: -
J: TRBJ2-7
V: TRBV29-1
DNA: TGCAGCGTTGGACAGGACTACGAGCAGTACTTC
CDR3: CSVGQDYEQYF

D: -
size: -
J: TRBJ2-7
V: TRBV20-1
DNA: TGCAGTGCTGGGTTTCTGCAGTACTTC
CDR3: CSAGFLQYF

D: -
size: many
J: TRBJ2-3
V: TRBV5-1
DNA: TGCGCCAGCAGCGAATCGACGCGCACAGATACGCAGTATTTT
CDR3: CASSESTRTDTQYF

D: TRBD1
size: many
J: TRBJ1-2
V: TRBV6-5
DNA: TGTGCCAGCAGTTACTTAACAGGGGACTATGGCTACACCTTC
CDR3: CASSYLTGDYGYTF

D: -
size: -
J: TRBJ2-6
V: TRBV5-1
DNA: TGCGCCAGCAGCCCCCTGACAGCTTCTGGGGCCAACGTCCTGACTTTC
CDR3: CASSPLTASGANVLTF

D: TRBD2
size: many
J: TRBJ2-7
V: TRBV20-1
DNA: TGCAGTGCTAGCGCGGGAGTTTTTACCTACGAGCAGTACTTC
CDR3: CSASAGVFTYEQYF

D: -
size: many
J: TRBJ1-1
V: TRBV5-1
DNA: TGCGCCAGCAGCTACAGGGACACTGAAGCTTTCTTT
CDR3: CASSYRDTEAFF

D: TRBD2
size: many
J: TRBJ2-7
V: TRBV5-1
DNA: TGCGCCAGCAGCTTGGGATGGCTAGCGGGAATCTACGAGCAGTACTTC
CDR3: CASSLGWLAGIYEQYF

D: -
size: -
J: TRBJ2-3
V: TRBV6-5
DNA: TGTGCCAGCAGTTACCTCCGGGGGGCGAGCACAGATACGCAGTATTTT
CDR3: CASSYLRGASTDTQYF

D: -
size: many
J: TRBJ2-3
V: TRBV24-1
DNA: TGTGCCACCAGTGACTCTGGACAGCGGGGCACAGATACGCAGTATTTT
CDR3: CATSDSGQRGTDTQYF

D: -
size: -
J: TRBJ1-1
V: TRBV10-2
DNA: TGCGCCAGCAGTGAGGACAGCTCTCATGAAGCTTTCTTT
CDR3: CASSEDSSHEAFF

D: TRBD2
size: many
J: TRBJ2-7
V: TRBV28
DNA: TGTGCCAGCAGTTTCTGGGGTAGCGGGAGGACGACCTCCTACGAGCAGTACTTC
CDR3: CASSFWGSGRTTSYEQYF

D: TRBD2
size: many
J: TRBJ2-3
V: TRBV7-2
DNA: TGTGCCAGCAGCTTAGTGGCCGGCGGGAGTAAGGATACGCAGTATTTT
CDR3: CASSLVAGGSKDTQYF

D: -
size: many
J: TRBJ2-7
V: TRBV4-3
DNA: TGCGCCAGCAGCCAAGACAGGGGAATCCGCGAGCAGTACTTC
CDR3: CASSQDRGIREQYF

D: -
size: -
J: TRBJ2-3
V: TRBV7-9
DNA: TGTGCCAGCAGCTTCTTACCTACGCCAGGGGTGAGAGATACGCAGTATTTT
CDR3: CASSFLPTPGVRDTQYF

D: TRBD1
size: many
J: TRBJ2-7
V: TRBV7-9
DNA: TGTGCCAGCAGCCCCGGGACAGGGATCTCCTACGAGCAGTACTTC
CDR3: CASSPGTGISYEQYF

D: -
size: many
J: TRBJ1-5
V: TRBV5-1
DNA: TGCGCCAGCAGCCGGGCTGGGGGGCGCAATCAGCCCCAGCATTTT
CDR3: CASSRAGGRNQPQHF

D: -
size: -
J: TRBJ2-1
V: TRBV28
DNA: TGTGCCAGCAGTTCCCCCGCCACAGGGCTGGTCCTCTACAATGAGCAGTTCTTC
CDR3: CASSSPATGLVLYNEQFF

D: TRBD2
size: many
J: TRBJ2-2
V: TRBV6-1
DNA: TGTGCCAGCAGCAAGGGGCCAAGGGAGGGGAACACCGGGGAGCTGTTTTTT
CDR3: CASSKGPREGNTGELFF

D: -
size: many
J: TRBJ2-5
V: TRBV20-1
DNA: TGCAGTGCCGAGGGAGGACGGGAGACCCAGTACTTC
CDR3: CSAEGGRETQYF

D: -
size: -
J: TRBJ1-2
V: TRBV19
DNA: TGTGCCAGTAGTAGATTCGGGTTGGAAGCGGGTGGCTACACCTTC
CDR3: CASSRFGLEAGGYTF

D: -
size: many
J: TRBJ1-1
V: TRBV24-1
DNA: TGTGCCACCAGGGACACCTGGAACACTGAAGCTTTCTTT
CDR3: CATRDTWNTEAFF

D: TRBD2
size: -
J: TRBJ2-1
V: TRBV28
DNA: TGTGCCAGCAGGTTTAGCGGGAGGGCCAACGATGAGCAGTTCTTC
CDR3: CASRFSGRANDEQFF

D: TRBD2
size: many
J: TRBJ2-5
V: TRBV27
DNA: TGTGCCAGCAGCAAGGCCGGGACTAGCCCCCAAGAGACCCAGTACTTC
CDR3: CASSKAGTSPQETQYF

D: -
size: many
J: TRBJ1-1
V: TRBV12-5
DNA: TGTGCTAGTGGTTTGAGAGAGGGAGATGAAGCTTTCTTT
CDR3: CASGLREGDEAFF

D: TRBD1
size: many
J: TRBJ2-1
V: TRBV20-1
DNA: TGCAGTGCTGACCAGGGGGTAGGGACCAACGAGCAGTTCTTC
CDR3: CSADQGVGTNEQFF

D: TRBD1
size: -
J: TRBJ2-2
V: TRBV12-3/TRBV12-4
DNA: TGTGCCAGCAGCCCCTGGGACAGGGAGGACACCGGGGAGCTGTTTTTT
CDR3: CASSPWDREDTGELFF

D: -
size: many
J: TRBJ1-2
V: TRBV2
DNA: TGTGCCAGCAGTACCCCAGGGGTACATGGCTACACCTTC
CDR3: CASSTPGVHGYTF

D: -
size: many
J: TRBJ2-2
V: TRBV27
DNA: TGTGCCAGCAGCTTGGTAGCTGGGGAGCTGTTTTTT
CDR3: CASSLVAGELFF

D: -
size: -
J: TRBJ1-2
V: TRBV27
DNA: TGTGCCAGCAGTTTTGCCGGTCTGGGCCTTAACTATGGCTACACCTTC
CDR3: CASSFAGLGLNYGYTF

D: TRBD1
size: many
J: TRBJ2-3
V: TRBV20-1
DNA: TGCAGTGCTAGAGGGGGTTTAGGGACAGGGGAAAGTGTGGTCGGCCGTACGCAGTATTTT
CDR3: CSARGGLGTGESVVGRTQYF

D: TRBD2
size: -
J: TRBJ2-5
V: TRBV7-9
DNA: TGTGCCAGCACCAAAGGGCTAGCGGGAGTGCTCGACGAGACCCAGTACTTC
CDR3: CASTKGLAGVLDETQYF